This T cell receptor beta chain is from a study of blood T cell repertoires in COVID-19. About the research overall: Sample material is recorded as cDNA or gDNA derived from T cells, B-cell-depleted T cells, or PBMCs.

The J segment lost 6 bases and the V segment lost 5 bases, leaving 8 bases of the junction unmatched. Germline V gene lookup returns CDR1 LNHDA and CDR2 SQIVND (reference sequence). The CDR3 runs to 14 residues. Only in-frame clones appear in the TCRdb table, and some are missing; sequencing was by immunoSEQ multiplex PCR. Of about 140,000 clones in the sample, about 83% are singletons; the top ten hold 3.5% to 5.5%. Sequencing was performed on peripheral blood. The chain links TRBV19 to TRBJ1-1, with 8 bases lining up with TRBD1. This clonotype originated in a woman in her thirties or forties with acute or convalescent COVID-19. CDR3 bases: TGTGCCAGTAGTTTACAGGGGGGACGCGCTGAAGCTTTCTTT. The encoded protein is CASSLQGGRAEAFF.